This T cell receptor (beta chain) was sequenced in a study of blood T cell repertoires in COVID-19. The CDR3 spans 15 residues. In germline, CDR1 is MGHRA, CDR2 YSYEKL. The V end was cut by 3 bases, the J end by 0 bases, with 9 bases between. Authors' processing steps: By means of reference gene primer amplification, nucleated cell counts were estimated. Profiling relied on immunoSEQ multiplex PCR, and the TCRdb table lists in-frame clones only, not all of them. The V and J calls and clone size come from that table; D and trimming were worked out from the DNA. The data contain 95,000 to 150,000 clones, 84% of them singletons.

The source material was PBMCs or T cells enriched from blood (not recorded which). The chain carries TRBV4-1 and TRBJ2-4; D gene uncertain. This clonotype originated in a woman in her twenties or thirties who had recovered from COVID-19. CDR3 nucleotides: TGCGCCAGCAGCCATACAGCCATAGCCAAAAACATTCAGTACTTC. Translation gives CASSHTAIAKNIQYF.